This TCR beta chain was sequenced in a study of cytomegalovirus exposure and HLA in healthy donors. From germline, CDR1 is SEHNR and CDR2 FQNEAQ (reference sequence). This CDR3 region has 14 residues. Trimming left V 3 bases short and J 5 bases short, with 13 bases between. As concerns this clone: Antigen specificity is unknown.

The PCR was carried out with 60 Vbeta primers and 13 Jbeta primers. The table came from immunoSEQ multiplex PCR; TCRdb's copy has only in-frame clones and leaves some out. The sample data list approximately 120,000 clones. Study findings and constraints: Association of a missense DCLRE1C variant with TCR beta V- and J-gene trimming was reported in a later analysis. There were some V segments, including TRBV6-2 and TRBV6-3, excluded as indistinguishable. Cytomegalovirus-associated status was assigned to about 180 TCR beta chains.

What was sequenced was PBMCs. The TCR originated in a man aged 18 to 35 in good health and CMV-seronegative. The V and J genes are TRBV7-9 and TRBJ2-5; D is perhaps TRBD2 (5 bases). The CDR3 region has the DNA TGTGCCAGCAGCTTCGAGCGGTATTCGGAGACCCAGTACTTC. Protein: CASSFERYSETQYF.